The present entry profiles one T cell receptor (beta chain) with its context. This entry is derived from a study of response to subunit inactivated influenza vaccine. The V gene's germline CDR1 is SGHTA and CDR2 FQGNSA. This CDR3 has 15 amino acids. Between the trimmed V and J ends, which lost 5 bases and 2 bases, there was a span of 14 bases. TCRdb reprocessed the RT-PCR reads via MiXCR and lists one record per CDR3 protein. The table records about 540,000 distinct CDR3 sequences, under 25% of them present only once. This sample also belongs to another study, concerning T cells expressing NK-cell markers. Per that study: TCR beta cDNA was generated via 5'RACE template switching incorporating UMIs. Researchers got TCR beta repertoires out of sorted CD3+CD56+NKG2C+, CD3+CD56+NKG2C- and CD3+CD56-NKG2C+ T cells. Serological testing identified seven of the eight sequenced donors as HCMV-seropositive and one as seronegative. The authors applied an anti-gamma-delta TCR antibody in several experiments, and it restricted sorting to alpha-beta TCR T cells. There remained a lack of clarity about HCMV specificity of expanded NKG2C+ T cell clones.

This chain links TRBV7-2 with TRBJ2-3; perhaps TRBD1 as D (6 bases). Specimen: CD4+ T cells sorted from PBMCs, collected less than 13 days after vaccination. This receptor was taken from a man in his fifties who received an inactivated influenza vaccine. CDR3 bases: TGTGCCAGCAGCCTAGGGACACCCTACACAGATACGCAGTATTTT. Translated, it gives CASSLGTPYTDTQYF.